The T cell receptor (beta chain) under discussion was sequenced for a study of immune heterogeneity within non-small cell lung tumors. Overall study findings and caveats: Local clonality of T cells correlated moderately yet significantly with local tumor mutational burden (R around 0.31). Within a patient, dominant CDR3 beta clonotypes were shared across sites, though different locations had unique frequent clones. For the most part, the T-cell receptor beta clonotypes present at high frequency were distinct from one individual patient to the next.

CDR3 of TCR beta was amplified by multiplex PCR that used 32 V and 13 J primers. Via MiXCR, TCRdb re-called the multiplex PCR reads, giving one row per CDR3 protein. The profile shows about 15,000 distinct CDR3 sequences, roughly 29% of them singletons. Bulk tumor genomic DNA served as template, at around 580 ng per sample. Several far-apart biopsies were taken per primary tumor during surgery. Each patient presented with untreated, newly diagnosed non-small cell lung cancer and received curative surgery. The donors were patients with newly diagnosed non-small cell lung cancer undergoing curative-intent surgery. The junction had 12 bases not matched to a gene; V was cut back by 7 bases and J by 0 bases. The CDR3 is 17 residues long. Comment on this clonotype: The antigen is unknown.

Sequencing was carried out using lung tumor tissue. The chain carries TRBV12-3 or TRBV12-4 and TRBJ1-1, with TRBD1 identical over 9 bases. This clonotype was obtained from a woman aged 50 to 60 with non-small cell lung cancer. CDR3 residues: CASIHLKGQGMNTEAFF. The DNA for the CDR3 is TGTGCCAGCATCCACCTAAAGGGACAGGGTATGAACACTGAAGCTTTCTTT.